The 25 T cell receptor beta chains below all came from one sample that was sequenced in a study of neurological immune-mediated disorders (dated by TCRdb to 2018 to 2020). Library creation used 5' RACE. Sequenced using an Illumina HiSeq 2500. In TCRdb, the public reads were trimmed at Q25 with fastp and aligned with MiXCR, with productive beta chains retained. For every CDR3 protein sequence, its rows merge into one entry that carries the most common genes and DNA. Recorded for this sample are about 120,000 distinct CDR3 sequences; more than 2.5% of them occurred a single time. The top ten clones comprise roughly 1.3% of the sample. Sequences were obtained from PBMCs. All receptors come from a woman under 40 with multiple sclerosis.

This clonotype was seen at least ten times. V usage is TRBV20-1 and J usage is TRBJ2-4; the D gene is possibly TRBD2 (6 bases). Germline V CDR1 and CDR2: DFQATT, SNEGSKA (reference sequence). V lost 5 bases, J lost 6 bases, and 14 bases lay in between. The CDR3 loop spans 13 amino acids. The CDR3 DNA reads TGCAGTGCTGGGGCTAACGGGAGAAACATTCAGTACTTC. This gives the protein CSAGANGRNIQYF.

This clonotype was counted ten times or more. The J gene is TRBJ1-5, the V gene TRBV6-5; D not certain. The CDR3 spans 15 residues. The V gene's germline CDR1 is MNHEY and CDR2 SVGAGI. The ends were cut back, 5 bases at V and 0 bases at J, with 11 bases in the middle. Here the CDR3 DNA reads TGTGCCAGCAGTCTAACAGCTTATAGCAATCAGCCCCAGCATTTT. This sequence encodes CASSLTAYSNQPQHF.

This clonotype has a count of ten or more. This rearrangement joins TRBV5-5 to TRBJ2-3; D is perhaps TRBD2 (7 bases). The CDR3 totals 15 residues. With 3 bases removed from V and 2 bases from J, the gap between germline ends came to 13 bases. Germline assignment: CDR1 SGHKS and CDR2 YYEKEE (reference sequence). Here the CDR3 DNA reads TGTGCCAGCAGCTGGGAGGGACACCTCACAGATACGCAGTATTTT. Its protein product is CASSWEGHLTDTQYF.

This clonotype was recorded many times. The gene calls are TRBV5-1 and TRBJ2-1; the match to TRBD2 covers 10 bases. CDR1 is SGHRS and CDR2 is YFSETQ in the germline V gene. The CDR3 covers 18 residues. V dropped 7 bases and J dropped 2; count of bases not matched to a gene: 15. As DNA, the CDR3 is TGCGCCAGCGGCCTCCCTAGCGGGGGTTTCCTTGCCTACAATGAGCAGTTCTTC. As protein: CASGLPSGGFLAYNEQFF.

Many counts were recorded for this clonotype. The CDR3, as DNA: TGCAGCGTTGTAGGTACTAGAGTTGACTACAATGAGCAGTTCTTC. Amino acids: CSVVGTRVDYNEQFF. The V and J genes are TRBV29-1 and TRBJ2-1, with D possibly being TRBD2 (5 bases). Trimming removed 4 bases from V and 3 bases from J, with 16 bases in between. CDR3 length: 15 amino acids. In germline, CDR1 is SQVTM, CDR2 ANQGSEA.

This clonotype was recorded at least ten times. The chain couples TRBV7-2 to TRBJ2-7; D possibly uses TRBD1 or TRBD2 (6 bases each). The CDR3 has 15 amino acids. From germline, CDR1 is SGHTA and CDR2 FQGNSA. Trimming took off 1 base at V and 4 bases at J, with 14 bases between the two ends. The CDR3 bases are TGTGCCAGCAGCTTAGTCGGGGGCCCCGAATACGAGCAGTACTTC. Amino acids: CASSLVGGPEYEQYF.

This chain uses TRBV3-1 with TRBJ1-1; D gene ambiguous. Trimming stripped 5 bases from V and 0 bases from J, with 13 bases between. CDR3 size: 15 residues. The germline V gene encodes CDR1 LGHDT and CDR2 YNNKEL (reference sequence). The CDR3 reads CASSSAAFLNTEAFF. The CDR3 DNA reads as TGTGCCAGCAGCTCCGCGGCGTTCTTGAACACTGAAGCTTTCTTT.

This clonotype was counted ten times or more. This rearrangement joins TRBV6-6 to TRBJ1-2; D call uncertain. Germline V lookup: CDR1 MNHNY, CDR2 SVGAGI (reference sequence). Trimming pared 6 bases from V and 1 base from J, leaving 18 bases between. The CDR3 spans 16 residues. The CDR3 DNA reads TGTGCCAGCAGGTACCCCGGTGGATATTTTAACTATGGCTACACCTTC. Translated: CASRYPGGYFNYGYTF.

This clonotype occurred a few times. Since a much larger clone is just one base distant, this may be a read error. The V gene is TRBV5-5, the J gene TRBJ2-5; D may be TRBD2 (7 bases). Deletions cut 7 bases from V and 9 bases from J, with 19 bases between. CDR1 is SGHKS, CDR2 YYEKEE, per germline (reference sequence). The CDR3 runs 13 residues. The CDR3: CASDPWGGAPQYF. The CDR3 region has the DNA TGTGCCAGCGATCCCTGGGGGGGGGCCCCCCAGTACTTC.

This clonotype has a count of ten or more. This chain links TRBV5-1 with TRBJ1-1; a possible D gene is TRBD1 (6 bases). The CDR3 consists of 15 residues. Trimming took off 0 bases at V and 0 bases at J, with 9 bases between the two ends. Germline values: CDR1 SGHRS, CDR2 YFSETQ. CDR3 loop: CASSLGGALNTEAFF. Here the CDR3 DNA reads TGCGCCAGCAGCTTGGGGGGGGCCCTGAACACTGAAGCTTTCTTT.

This clonotype was recorded at least ten times. The chain has TRBV20-1 and TRBJ2-7, with D perhaps matching TRBD1 (6 bases). Germline-derived CDR1 and CDR2 are DFQATT and SNEGSKA (reference sequence). The length of the CDR3 is 16 residues. The ends were cut back, 1 base at V and 0 bases at J, with 16 bases in the middle. CDR3 residues: CSARAPGHLFSYEQYF. The CDR3, as DNA: TGCAGTGCTAGAGCCCCGGGACACCTATTCTCCTACGAGCAGTACTTC.

The V call is TRBV6-2 or TRBV6-3, the J call TRBJ1-2; D not certain. This CDR3 is 15 amino acids long. Germline CDR1 is MNHEY and CDR2 is SVGEGT. V dropped 1 base and J dropped 4 bases, with 13 bases sitting between them. Here the CDR3 reads CASSYYSGRTYGYTF. The CDR3 bases are TGTGCCAGCAGTTACTACTCCGGTCGGACCTATGGCTACACCTTC.

Many counts were recorded for this clonotype. The J gene is TRBJ1-5, the V gene TRBV20-1; D remains unclear. Trimming removed 1 base from V and 3 bases from J, with 7 bases in between. The CDR3 runs 13 residues. CDR1 is DFQATT and CDR2 is SNEGSKA in the germline V gene (reference sequence). The CDR3 region has the DNA TGCAGTGCTAGAGTTGGGGACAATCAGCCCCAGCATTTT. Protein: CSARVGDNQPQHF.

This clonotype occurred many times. The chain links TRBV2 to TRBJ2-5; D possibly corresponds to TRBD1 (6 bases). This CDR3 is 11 amino acids long. The V end was cut by 6 bases, the J end by 4 bases, with 6 bases between. CDR1 and CDR2 from the germline V gene are SNHLY and FYNNEI. Here the CDR3 reads CASRGAETQYF. In nucleotides, the CDR3 is TGTGCCAGCAGGGGGGCAGAGACCCAGTACTTC.

This clonotype turned up a few times. The J gene is TRBJ2-7, the V gene TRBV5-1; TRBD2 aligns across 8 bases. The V gene end was trimmed by 6 bases and the J gene end by 5 bases; junction bases not matched to a gene: 4. From germline, CDR1 is SGHRS and CDR2 YFSETQ. This CDR3 spans 12 amino acids. The CDR3 here is CASNGGGNEQYF. DNA for the CDR3: TGCGCCAGCAACGGGGGGGGGAACGAGCAGTACTTC. The full variable domain, rest sourced from reference TRBV5-1 and TRBJ2-7, is KAGVTQTPRYLIKTRGQQVTLSCSPISGHRSVSWYQQTPGQGLQFLFEYFSETQRNKGNFPGRFSGRQFSNSRSEMNVSTLELGDSALYLCASNGGGNEQYFGPGTRLTVT.

This clonotype was detected ten times or more. The V gene is TRBV5-5, the J gene TRBJ2-1, with 7 bases lining up with TRBD1. V was clipped by 0 bases and J by 5 bases; unmatched bases: 11. The CDR3 is 17 amino acids. In germline, CDR1 is SGHKS, CDR2 YYEKEE (reference sequence). CDR3 in DNA: TGTGCCAGCAGCTTGGGCTCATACAGGCAGGGGGACAATGAGCAGTTCTTC. Protein: CASSLGSYRQGDNEQFF.

This clonotype has at least ten counts. This chain joins TRBV20-1 and TRBJ1-3; 7 positions agree with TRBD1. Germline V gene sequence: CDR1 DFQATT, CDR2 SNEGSKA (reference sequence). The CDR3 is made up of 15 amino acids. The V segment lost 3 bases and the J segment 3 bases; nucleotides outside the gene matches: 8. The CDR3 bases are TGCAGTGCTAGCCCCAGGGGGTTGATTGGAAACACCATATATTTT. This translates into CSASPRGLIGNTIYF.

Many counts were recorded for this clonotype. The chain has TRBV20-1 and TRBJ2-3, with 7 bases that match TRBD1. This CDR3 contains 14 residues. Germline V gene lookup returns CDR1 DFQATT and CDR2 SNEGSKA (reference sequence). Unmatched junction bases numbered 6, after V lost 5 bases and J lost 1 base. CDR3 region: CSAPRQGRTDTQYF. The CDR3 DNA is TGCAGTGCTCCCAGACAGGGCCGCACAGATACGCAGTATTTT.

In its sample, this clonotype was seen many times. The rearrangement uses TRBV20-1 and TRBJ2-2; 8 positions agree with TRBD2. V lost 5 bases, J lost 7 bases, and 6 bases stayed unmatched. Per germline, CDR1 DFQATT and CDR2 SNEGSKA (reference sequence). CDR3 length equals 13 residues. The chain's CDR3 is CSAQILAGGELFF. The CDR3 region has the DNA TGCAGTGCTCAAATTCTAGCGGGCGGGGAGCTGTTTTTT.

This clonotype was seen many times. The J gene is TRBJ2-3, the V gene TRBV7-2; D may correspond to TRBD1 or TRBD2 (6 bases each). Germline V gene lookup returns CDR1 SGHTA and CDR2 FQGNSA. V lost 2 bases to trimming and J lost 2 bases, with 14 bases between them. The CDR3 loop spans 16 amino acids. CDR3 sequence: CASSLTAGTTTDTQYF. The CDR3 DNA sequence: TGTGCCAGCAGCTTAACCGCGGGGACAACCACAGATACGCAGTATTTT.

This clonotype occurred many times. V and J are TRBV10-3 and TRBJ1-6; TRBD1 is a possible D gene (6 bases). The CDR3 has 14 amino acids. Trimming stripped 8 bases from V and 7 bases from J, with 15 bases between. The germline CDR1 and CDR2 sequences are ENHRY and SYGVKD. The DNA for the CDR3 is TGTGCCATCGGGGGGGCAGAAGGCAATTCACCCCTCCACTTT. It codes for CAIGGAEGNSPLHF.

This clonotype has ten or more counts. V usage is TRBV20-1 and J usage is TRBJ2-7, with D possibly being TRBD1 (6 bases). V was cut by 2 bases and J by 5 bases, with 13 bases left in between. CDR1 and CDR2 from the germline V gene are DFQATT and SNEGSKA (reference sequence). The CDR3 contains 13 residues. CDR3 in amino acids: CSARKGGIHEQYF. DNA for the CDR3: TGCAGTGCTAGAAAAGGGGGAATCCACGAGCAGTACTTC.

This clonotype came up many times. The V gene is TRBV10-3, the J gene TRBJ2-5, with D possibly being TRBD1 or TRBD2 (5 bases each). Trimming pared 2 bases from V and 9 bases from J, leaving 16 bases between. The CDR3 spans 14 residues. Germline V gives CDR1 ENHRY, CDR2 SYGVKD. This CDR3 is CAISERDGSWAQYF. The CDR3 DNA reads as TGTGCCATCAGTGAGCGGGACGGCTCGTGGGCCCAGTACTTC.

This clonotype was recorded at least ten times. The chain recombines TRBV20-1 with TRBJ1-5, with TRBD1 as a possible D gene (5 bases). Deletions cut 6 bases from V and 1 base from J, with 13 bases between. CDR3 size: 14 residues. CDR1 is DFQATT, CDR2 SNEGSKA, per germline (reference sequence). The CDR3 coding sequence is TGCAGTGCCAAGAGATGGGGGAGCAATCAGCCCCAGCATTTT. Its translation: CSAKRWGSNQPQHF.

This clonotype was seen repeatedly, ten times or more. This chain joins TRBV28 and TRBJ1-6; maybe TRBD1 (6 bases). The CDR3 is 15 amino acids. V shed 6 bases and J shed 7 bases, with 16 bases lying between them. Germline values: CDR1 MDHEN, CDR2 SYDVKM. The CDR3 loop reads CASRKQGSGNSPLHF. The CDR3 bases are TGTGCCAGCAGAAAACAGGGATCGGGCAATTCACCCCTCCACTTT.